This T cell receptor (beta chain) came from a study of control samples from healthy donors and cancer patients (dated by TCRdb to the early 2020s). The germline V gene specifies ENHRY as CDR1 and SYGVKD as CDR2. V is clipped by 3 bases and J by 3 bases, and the sequence between their germline boundaries is 20 bases long. From the cysteine up to the phenylalanine, the CDR3 has a length of 17 residues. Left in the record is the CDR3 DNA by itself, 51 bases read in frame from the first base. To prepare the library, the immunoSEQ multiplex PCR assay was applied. TCRdb re-hosts the immuneACCESS table, in-frame sequences only. Its copies lack some clones; in the studies checked, an unresolved V gene accounts for under half of them, and the cause for the rest is not known. The table for this sample lists some 150,000 clones; over 85% of them were counted only once. The ten most abundant clones make up about 2.4% of the sample.

As concerns this clone: Its antigen remains unidentified. Qualities for individual bases were not recorded, and no much larger clone is one base off.

The origin of this receptor is a middle-aged man in good health. The rearrangement joined TRBV10-3 to TRBJ1-2; TRBD1 is possibly the D segment (6 matching bases). The material sequenced was blood. The CDR3 region has the sequence CAISEVEGYRADYGYTF. The nucleotide sequence reads TGTGCCATCAGTGAAGTGGAAGGTTACAGGGCGGACTATGGCTACACCTTC.